The 28 T cell receptor beta chains below come from one sample, sequenced in a study of T cells in Graves' hyperthyroidism and ophthalmopathy (dated 2019 in TCRdb). Library preparation was by multiplex PCR. The sample was run on an Illumina HiSeq 2000. TCR beta CDR3 regions were amplified from RNA transcripts. The first round of RT-PCR for the TCR CDR3 was performed with the HTBI primer set and the Qiagen OneStep RT-PCR kit. TCRdb handled the public reads itself, with Q25 trimming in fastp and clone calling in MiXCR, and kept productive beta chains. Rows merge per CDR3 protein into single entries with the most common DNA and genes. The sample table shows hundreds of thousands of distinct CDR3 sequences, and roughly 45% are seen once. The top ten clonotypes cover under 8% of the sample. The sequencing sample was made of peripheral blood or thyroid tissue (not recorded which). The receptors shown here come from an adult man with Graves' disease, either hyperthyroidism or ophthalmopathy (not recorded which).

The sample holds a few counts of this clonotype. The chain is built from TRBV5-1 and TRBJ2-5; TRBD1 matches 7 bases. Germline V gene data show CDR1 as SGHRS and CDR2 as YFSETQ. The CDR3 contains 14 residues. Unmatched junction bases numbered 6, after V lost 5 bases and J lost 2 bases. The CDR3 bases are TGCGCCAGCAGGTTAGGGACAGCGCAAGAGACCCAGTACTTC. Translated, it gives CASRLGTAQETQYF.

CDR3 residues: CASGLAPSDGNYGYTF. The CDR3 region has the DNA TGTGCTAGTGGTTTAGCCCCCTCGGACGGCAACTATGGCTACACCTTC. This chain connects TRBV11-1 to TRBJ1-2; no reliable D call. Germline CDR1 and CDR2: SGHAT and FQDESV (reference sequence). The CDR3 consists of 16 residues. The entire variable domain, with the rest obtained from reference TRBV11-1 and TRBJ1-2, is as follows: EAEVAQSPRYKITEKSQAVAFWCDPISGHATLYWYRQILGQGPELLVQFQDESVVDDSQLPKDRFSAERLKGVDSTLKIQPAELGDSAMYLCASGLAPSDGNYGYTFGSGTRLTVV.

J is TRBJ1-5 and V is TRBV29-1, with D possibly TRBD1 on 6 matching bases. Trimming took 8 bases from V and 6 from J, leaving 17 bases between them. This CDR3 comprises 13 residues. CDR1 and CDR2 (germline): SQVTM, ANQGSEA. The CDR3 DNA follows: TGCAGCTTTCGGGGGCCGGGAGGTCAGCCCCAGCATTTT. It codes for CSFRGPGGQPQHF.

For this clonotype: An end of the junction differs from the germline gene, which may be a read error. This chain joins TRBV10-3 and TRBJ1-5; TRBD1 matches at 8 bases. Germline V gene sequence: CDR1 ENHRY, CDR2 SYGVKD. The CDR3 contains 15 residues. CDR3 sequence reads: CATSDLDRGNQPQHF. CDR3 sequence (DNA): TGTGCCACCAGTGATTTGGACAGGGGCAATCAGCCCCAGCATTTT.

Note on this clonotype: With a much larger clone just one base away, this may be a read error. Because the CDR3 is missing its conserved closing phenylalanine or tryptophan, this is likely a read error. V and J are TRBV7-2 and TRBJ1-3, with D perhaps matching TRBD1 (6 bases). The V end was cut by 7 bases, the J end by 9 bases, with 16 bases between. This CDR3 is 13 amino acids long. Germline V lookup: CDR1 SGHTA, CDR2 FQGNSA. For the CDR3, the DNA is TGTGCCAGCAACCGGCAAGGGGGTGGCACCATATATTCT. It specifies CASNRQGGGTIYS.

This clonotype was recorded at least ten times. The CDR3 DNA reads TGTGCCATCAGGGGGACAGACCAAGAGACCCAGTACTTC. It codes for CAIRGTDQETQYF. The V and J genes are TRBV10-3 and TRBJ2-5; 7 bases align to TRBD1. With V trimmed by 6 bases and J by 0 bases, 1 base remained unmatched. This CDR3 contains 13 residues. Germline V lookup: CDR1 ENHRY, CDR2 SYGVKD.

The chain is built from TRBV19 and TRBJ1-4; TRBD1 is a possible D gene (5 bases). CDR1 and CDR2 from the germline V gene are LNHDA and SQIVND (reference sequence). V was pared by 1 base and J by 8 bases, with 14 bases between. The CDR3 totals 15 residues. CDR3 in amino acids: CASSIVQGVGEKLFF. In DNA, the CDR3 is TGTGCCAGTAGTATAGTTCAGGGAGTAGGAGAAAAACTGTTTTTT.

A note on this clonotype: A read error is possible here, since a much larger clone lies one base away. The chain carries TRBV2 and TRBJ2-2, with 7 nucleotides matching TRBD2. V dropped 4 bases and J dropped 0; count of bases not matched to a gene: 2. Germline lookup yields CDR1 SNHLY and CDR2 FYNNEI. The CDR3 totals 15 residues. CDR3 DNA: TGTGCCAGCAGTGGGGGGGGGGCGAACACCGGGGAGCTGTTTTTT. Residues: CASSGGGANTGELFF.

This clonotype was seen at least ten times. The rearrangement joins TRBV10-3 to TRBJ2-7; a weak D match, TRBD1 (6 bases). V was cut by 3 bases and J by 0 bases, with 9 bases left in between. This CDR3 is 14 amino acids long. Germline CDR1 is ENHRY and CDR2 is SYGVKD. The CDR3 spells CAISDTGSSYEQYF. CDR3 nucleotide sequence: TGTGCCATCAGTGATACAGGGTCCTCCTACGAGCAGTACTTC.

This clonotype occurred once. V and J are TRBV7-9 and TRBJ2-2; D remains unclear. CDR1 and CDR2 (germline): SEHNR, FQNEAQ (reference sequence). V lost 6 bases to trimming and J lost 7 bases, with 12 bases between them. This CDR3 spans 13 amino acids. CDR3 in amino acids: CASRNPLGGELFF. CDR3 sequence (DNA): TGTGCCAGCAGAAATCCACTTGGCGGGGAGCTGTTTTTT.

A few counts support this clonotype. This chain uses TRBV5-1 with TRBJ2-5, with a weak D call TRBD2 (6 bases). There are 15 residues in the CDR3. In germline, CDR1 is SGHRS, CDR2 YFSETQ. Trimming left V 0 bases short and J 1 base short, with 10 bases between. The CDR3 DNA sequence: TGCGCCAGCAGCTTGGCCCCGGGACTCCAAGAGACCCAGTACTTC. This codes for CASSLAPGLQETQYF.

This clonotype has ten or more counts. The chain employs TRBV24-1 and TRBJ2-5; 12 bases are a match to TRBD1. Germline V lookup: CDR1 KGHDR, CDR2 SFDVKD. The CDR3 is 17 amino acids. Losses at the gene ends were 2 bases for V and 5 bases for J; bases not matched to a gene: 8. The CDR3 loop reads CATSDSEGTGGAETQYF. As DNA, the CDR3 is TGTGCCACCAGTGATTCGGAAGGGACAGGGGGCGCCGAGACCCAGTACTTC.

This clonotype was recorded a few times. The chain links TRBV12-3 or TRBV12-4 to TRBJ1-1, with D possibly matching TRBD1 (5 bases). Trimming took 7 bases from V and 0 from J, leaving 21 bases between them. This CDR3 comprises 17 residues. The DNA for the CDR3 is TGTGCCAGCACCCCGACGGTGGGGGAAAGAATGAACACTGAAGCTTTCTTT. It codes for CASTPTVGERMNTEAFF.

With respect to this clonotype: A read error is possible here, since a much larger clone lies one base away. The CDR3 region is CASGENRGISYGYTF. The DNA for the CDR3 is TGTGCCAGCGGCGAGAATAGGGGGATCAGCTATGGCTACACCTTC. This chain joins TRBV7-9 and TRBJ1-2, with D possibly being TRBD1 (6 bases). V was trimmed by 8 bases and J by 4 bases, leaving 20 bases between them. This CDR3 has 15 amino acids. Germline V CDR1 and CDR2: SEHNR, FQNEAQ (reference sequence).

There are a few counts of this clonotype. The chain recombines TRBV12-3 or TRBV12-4 with TRBJ1-2; no firm D call. Trimming cost V 6 bases and J 6 bases, with 17 bases left between them. This CDR3 has 14 residues. The CDR3, as DNA: TGTGCCAGCAGCGCTGCCGGTTTGATCGATGGCTACACCTTC. It translates to CASSAAGLIDGYTF.

V and J are TRBV12-3 or TRBV12-4 and TRBJ1-1; D gene uncertain. This CDR3 has 14 residues. Trimming stripped 2 bases from V and 7 bases from J, with 14 bases between. In DNA form, the CDR3 reads TGTGCCAGCAGTTTATGGGGTCCAGAGGATGAAGCTTTCTTT. Its translation is CASSLWGPEDEAFF.

This clonotype was detected many times. The genes are TRBV7-6 and TRBJ2-7, with 9 bases lining up with TRBD1. Trimming took 1 base from V and 6 from J; bases not matched to a gene: 7. CDR3 length: 15 amino acids. Per germline, CDR1 SGHVS and CDR2 FNYEAQ. The CDR3 DNA is TGTGCCAGCAGCTTAGTTTCGGGACAGGGAGGCGAGCAGTACTTC. It specifies CASSLVSGQGGEQYF.

This chain links TRBV7-6 with TRBJ2-2; 10 bases align to TRBD2. This CDR3 contains 17 residues. Germline V lookup: CDR1 SGHVS, CDR2 FNYEAQ. The V segment lost 3 bases and the J segment 1 base; nucleotides outside the gene matches: 5. The DNA for the CDR3 is TGTGCCAGCAGCTTCTCCCGGACTAGCGGGAACACCGGGGAGCTGTTTTTT. Encoded protein: CASSFSRTSGNTGELFF.

This clonotype has a handful of counts. The gene calls are TRBV6-5 and TRBJ1-1; no reliable D call. Trimming took off 5 bases at V and 6 bases at J, with 19 bases between the two ends. The germline CDR1 and CDR2 sequences are MNHEY and SVGAGI. The CDR3 contains 15 residues. The CDR3 sequence is CASSPYRWAGSEAFF. The CDR3 DNA reads TGTGCCAGCAGTCCCTACCGATGGGCAGGCTCTGAAGCTTTCTTT.

The chain carries TRBV10-3 and TRBJ2-2; weak D call: TRBD2 (6 bases). This CDR3 has 17 amino acids. Germline V gives CDR1 ENHRY, CDR2 SYGVKD. Trimming shortened V by 0 bases and J by 0 bases, and 11 bases separated the two germline ends. CDR3 sequence reads: CAISESESGPNTGELFF. Here the CDR3 DNA reads TGTGCCATCAGTGAGTCGGAGAGCGGGCCGAACACCGGGGAGCTGTTTTTT.

J is TRBJ2-7 and V is TRBV9; D is uncertain. The V end lost 2 bases, the J end lost 5 bases, and 14 bases lay between the germline ends. The CDR3 consists of 14 residues. CDR1 is SGDLS, CDR2 YYNGEE, per germline. CDR3 in amino acids: CASSVSPDPNEQYF. In DNA form, the CDR3 reads TGTGCCAGCAGCGTTTCCCCTGATCCCAACGAGCAGTACTTC.

The V call is TRBV20-1, the J call TRBJ1-2; perhaps TRBD1 as D (5 bases). V was pared by 2 bases and J by 4 bases, with 11 bases between. CDR3 length equals 13 residues. The germline V gene has CDR1 DFQATT and CDR2 SNEGSKA (reference sequence). DNA for the CDR3: TGCAGTGCTAGATCGGACATTGTCTATGGCTACACCTTC. Amino acids: CSARSDIVYGYTF.

The V and J genes are TRBV7-8 and TRBJ2-5; TRBD2 matches 12 bases. Germline CDR1 and CDR2: SGHVS and FQNEAQ. The CDR3 is made up of 18 amino acids. Trimming cost V 1 base and J 0 bases; bases outside gene matches: 6. The CDR3: CASSLVYPSGRDQETQYF. The CDR3 region has the DNA TGTGCCAGCAGCTTAGTCTATCCTAGCGGGAGGGACCAAGAGACCCAGTACTTC.

This clonotype has at least ten counts. The gene calls are TRBV7-2 and TRBJ1-2; the D is unclear. The CDR3 has 14 amino acids. Trimming shortened V by 2 bases and J by 1 base, and 8 bases separated the two germline ends. CDR1 is SGHTA, CDR2 FQGNSA, per germline. As DNA, the CDR3 is TGTGCCAGCAGCTTATGGCGCGATAACTATGGCTACACCTTC. This translates into CASSLWRDNYGYTF.

This chain links TRBV20-1 with TRBJ1-2, with TRBD1 as a possible D gene (5 bases). Trimming shortened V by 3 bases and J by 6 bases, and 14 bases separated the two germline ends. Per the germline V gene, CDR1 is DFQATT and CDR2 is SNEGSKA (reference sequence). CDR3 length equals 13 residues. CDR3 sequence reads: CSASGQGMDGYTF. The CDR3 nucleotides read TGCAGTGCTAGCGGGCAGGGAATGGATGGCTACACCTTC.

This clonotype has only a few counts. The J gene is TRBJ2-5, the V gene TRBV20-1, with 7 nucleotides matching TRBD1. V dropped 8 bases and J dropped 1; count of bases not matched to a gene: 10. Germline V gives CDR1 DFQATT, CDR2 SNEGSKA (reference sequence). This CDR3 is built from 14 residues. The CDR3 protein is CSRQGEVAQETQYF. CDR3 DNA: TGCAGTAGACAGGGTGAGGTGGCCCAAGAGACCCAGTACTTC.

The chain employs TRBV13 and TRBJ1-2; D uncertain. Germline V gene sequence: CDR1 PRHDT, CDR2 FYEKMQ (reference sequence). This CDR3 has 15 amino acids. V was shortened by 3 bases and J by 4 bases, with 15 bases between the two germline ends. CDR3 bases: TGTGCCAGCAGCTTGGCTTCGAAAGGAACCTATGGCTACACCTTC. This encodes CASSLASKGTYGYTF.

In this sample, this clonotype turned up many times. The chain has TRBV24-1 and TRBJ2-5, with 7 bases fitting TRBD2. The CDR3 length is 14 residues. The trim removed 0 bases at V and 7 bases at J, leaving 4 bases unmatched. CDR1 and CDR2 (germline): KGHDR, SFDVKD. This CDR3 reads CATSDLSGMGTQYF. The CDR3 bases are TGTGCCACCAGTGATTTGAGCGGGATGGGGACCCAGTACTTC.